The 11 T cell receptor beta chains below all came from one sample that was sequenced in a study of CD8 T cells in Susac syndrome. Roughly 0.5 to 1 ug RNA was reverse transcribed with random hexamers. MiXCR, run by TCRdb on the immunoSEQ multiplex PCR reads, gives a single entry per CDR3 protein. The sample holds about 140,000 distinct CDR3 sequences; 95% are singletons and the top ten take 0.13% to 0.15%. The sequencing input was CD4+ T cells from PBMCs. The receptors stem from a human donor with Susac syndrome.

The chain recombines TRBV15 with TRBJ2-3; unclear D gene. CDR1 is LNHNV and CDR2 is YYDKDF in the germline V gene (reference sequence). The V and J ends lost 1 base and 2 bases respectively, with 13 bases between them. The CDR3 runs to 16 residues. The DNA of the CDR3 is TGTGCCACCAGCAGAGGATCTGGACGCCTCACAGATACGCAGTATTTT. Translated, it gives CATSRGSGRLTDTQYF.

The chain has TRBV15 and TRBJ2-3; 8 bases agree with TRBD2. CDR1 and CDR2 from the germline V gene are LNHNV and YYDKDF (reference sequence). The CDR3 has 18 residues. V dropped 5 bases and J dropped 2; count of bases not matched to a gene: 15. CDR3 protein: CATSVRVGGGIYTDTQYF. The CDR3 DNA is TGTGCCACCAGCGTAAGGGTTGGCGGGGGGATCTACACAGATACGCAGTATTTT.

The rearrangement joins TRBV12-3 or TRBV12-4 to TRBJ1-3; unclear D gene. V was trimmed by 3 bases and J by 4 bases, leaving 10 bases between them. The length of the CDR3 is 14 residues. The CDR3 loop is CASSFRRVGNTIYF. As DNA, the CDR3 is TGTGCCAGCAGTTTTCGAAGGGTCGGAAACACCATATATTTT.

The chain recombines TRBV10-3 with TRBJ2-3; D is ambiguous. V was trimmed by 6 bases and J by 1 base, leaving 14 bases between them. Germline V gives CDR1 ENHRY, CDR2 SYGVKD. The CDR3 extends over 15 amino acids. CDR3 region: CAIREEDWGTDTQYF. CDR3 DNA: TGTGCCATCAGGGAAGAGGATTGGGGCACAGATACGCAGTATTTT.

The chain uses TRBV23-1 and TRBJ2-7; 7 nucleotides align to TRBD1. TRBV23-1 is marked as an open reading frame, function uncertain. The CDR3 covers 14 residues. V gave up 7 bases and J gave up 0 bases; unmatched junction bases: 6. Here the CDR3 DNA reads TGCGCCAGCACGGGACAGCTTCCCTCCTACGAGCAGTACTTC. Translation gives CASTGQLPSYEQYF.

The chain couples TRBV7-9 to TRBJ1-4; a weak D match, TRBD1 (6 bases). V was cut by 1 base and J by 3 bases, with 9 bases left in between. The CDR3 is 15 amino acids. CDR1 and CDR2 (germline): SEHNR, FQNEAQ (reference sequence). The CDR3 protein is CASSLGQASNEKLFF. CDR3 bases: TGTGCCAGCAGCTTAGGACAGGCCTCTAATGAAAAACTGTTTTTT.

V is TRBV6-4 and J is TRBJ2-1; maybe TRBD2 (6 bases). V lost 0 bases and J lost 0, with 9 bases in between. Germline values: CDR1 MRHNA, CDR2 SNTAGT. The CDR3 is made up of 16 amino acids. CDR3 protein: CASSDSGTSSYNEQFF. The CDR3 region has the DNA TGTGCCAGCAGTGACTCGGGGACTTCCTCCTACAATGAGCAGTTCTTC.

The gene calls are TRBV11-2 and TRBJ2-4; a weak D match, TRBD1 (6 bases). Looked up from germline, CDR1 is SGHAT and CDR2 is FQNNGV. The CDR3 contains 17 residues. The germline V and J ends were trimmed by 5 bases and 0 bases, with 17 bases remaining between them. The CDR3 is CASSAPGQEIAKNIQYF. The CDR3 nucleotides are TGTGCCAGCAGCGCTCCGGGACAAGAAATAGCCAAAAACATTCAGTACTTC.

The V and J genes are TRBV6-5 and TRBJ1-1; perhaps TRBD1 as D (6 bases). V lost 1 base and J lost 2, with 8 bases in between. CDR3 length: 14 residues. Germline CDR1 reads MNHEY; CDR2 reads SVGAGI. The CDR3, as DNA: TGTGCCAGCAGTTACTTACAGGGTAACACTGAAGCTTTCTTT. This sequence encodes CASSYLQGNTEAFF.

This chain links TRBV5-6 with TRBJ2-1, with D unresolved. CDR1 and CDR2 (germline): SGHDT, YYEEEE. Between the trimmed V and J ends, which lost 3 bases and 10 bases, there was a span of 23 bases. The CDR3 is 16 residues long. Written as DNA, the CDR3 is TGTGCCAGCAGCTCCGCCTCGCGGTATCAACCCTGGGAGCAGTTCTTC. This translates into CASSSASRYQPWEQFF.

V is TRBV25-1 and J is TRBJ2-3; tentatively, D is TRBD1 (7 bases). Deletions cut 4 bases from V and 8 bases from J, with 19 bases between. This CDR3 spans 15 amino acids. Looked up from germline, CDR1 is MGHDK and CDR2 is SYGVNS. CDR3 DNA: TGTGCCAGCAGTGCGCCAGGGTTCCAGGGGGGTACGCAGTATTTT. The encoded protein is CASSAPGFQGGTQYF. Supplemented by reference TRBV25-1 and TRBJ2-3, the full variable domain reads EADIYQTPRYLVIGTGKKITLECSQTMGHDKMYWYQQDPGMELHLIHYSYGVNSTEKGDLSSESTVSRIRTEHFPLTLESARPSHTSQYLCASSAPGFQGGTQYFGPGTRLTVL.